This T cell receptor (beta chain) emerged from a study of beta chain features in type 1 diabetes. Each population that was sorted was more than 95% pure. V was shortened by 1 base and J by 5 bases, with 11 bases between the two germline ends. The CDR3 runs 14 residues. Germline loops: CDR1 MGHRA, CDR2 YSYEKL. Expressed TCRB transcripts were sequenced because the isolated RNA had all been reverse transcribed beforehand. The protocol was immunoSEQ multiplex PCR, while the TCRdb copy is restricted to in-frame clones and leaves out a portion. The table lists about half a million clones, approximately 10% of them singletons. Details on this clone: Its antigen is undetermined.

General study findings and limits: A greater similarity of naive, central memory and Treg TCRB repertoires was seen among patients than among healthy donors. A pattern of fewer insertions and more deletions at VDJ junctions was seen in type 1 diabetes patients.

This receptor was obtained from a young woman in good health. This chain connects TRBV4-1 to TRBJ1-1; no definite D call. Sequenced: naive CD4+ T cells from blood. The CDR3 DNA reads as TGCGCCAGCAGCCAAGTGGCCAGATCGACTGAAGCTTTCTTT. Translating gives CASSQVARSTEAFF.